The 30 T cell receptor beta chains below all came from one sample that was sequenced in a study. TCRdb re-analysed the RT-PCR reads in MiXCR, keeping a single row per CDR3 protein. The sample consists of more than 550,000 distinct CDR3 sequences, 12% to 15% of them appearing once. The sequenced material came from memory CD4+ T cells from blood. The receptors here all came from a female donor in good health, serving as a healthy control.

This clonotype showed up just a few times. This sequence joins TRBV7-2 and TRBJ2-2; D possibly corresponds to TRBD2 (5 bases). In germline, CDR1 is SGHTA, CDR2 FQGNSA. Trimming took off 3 bases at V and 1 base at J, with 9 bases between the two ends. CDR3 length equals 15 residues. The CDR3 DNA reads TGTGCCAGCAGCTTCGAGGCGGGGAACACCGGGGAGCTGTTTTTT. It translates to CASSFEAGNTGELFF. Full variable domain (outside the CDR3, taken from reference TRBV7-2 and TRBJ2-2): GAGVSQSPSNKVTEKGKDVELRCDPISGHTALYWYRQSLGQGLEFLIYFQGNSAPDKSGLPSDRFSAERTGGSVSTLTIQRTQQEDSAVYLCASSFEAGNTGELFFGEGSRLTVL.

This clonotype came up many times. The rearrangement links TRBV6-1 to TRBJ1-1; no clear D. Trimming left V 3 bases short and J 5 bases short, with 7 bases between. CDR3 length equals 12 residues. CDR1 is MNHNS, CDR2 SASEGT, per germline. CDR3 residues: CASSEVLTEAFF. The CDR3 DNA sequence: TGTGCCAGCAGTGAGGTTTTGACTGAAGCTTTCTTT.

A few counts support this clonotype. The J gene is TRBJ1-1, the V gene TRBV4-1; TRBD1 matches at 7 bases. Germline V gene data show CDR1 as MGHRA and CDR2 as YSYEKL. This CDR3 has 15 amino acids. V trimming: 2 bases; J trimming: 0 bases; junction bases outside the gene matches: 3. CDR3 bases: TGCGCCAGCAGCCAAAGACAGGGTGTGAACACTGAAGCTTTCTTT. Residues: CASSQRQGVNTEAFF.

This clonotype was observed many times. V and J are TRBV7-2 and TRBJ1-5; 7 nucleotides align to TRBD1. V dropped 7 bases and J dropped 5; count of bases not matched to a gene: 11. CDR3 length: 15 residues. Germline loops: CDR1 SGHTA, CDR2 FQGNSA. The CDR3 loop reads CASNVQGNRDQPQHF. CDR3 bases: TGTGCCAGCAACGTACAGGGGAATAGGGATCAGCCCCAGCATTTT.

This clonotype showed up just a few times. This sequence joins TRBV24-1 and TRBJ1-5; 9 bases align to TRBD1. This CDR3 has 15 amino acids. Germline CDR1 KGHDR, CDR2 SFDVKD. The ends lost 3 bases at V and 5 bases at J; junction bases unmatched: 4. Here the CDR3 DNA reads TGTGCCACCAGTGATCCCGGGACAGGGTATCAGCCCCAGCATTTT. This gives the protein CATSDPGTGYQPQHF.

V is TRBV30 and J is TRBJ2-2; D tentatively fits TRBD1 or TRBD2 (5 bases each). The CDR3 length is 15 residues. The germline V gene encodes CDR1 GTSNPN and CDR2 SVGIG (reference sequence). V was clipped by 1 base and J by 6 bases, with 15 bases between them. The CDR3 DNA reads TGTGCCTGGAGTGAGGCAGGGACGTACTCCGGGGAGCTGTTTTTT. It is translated as CAWSEAGTYSGELFF.

The chain is built from TRBV12-3 or TRBV12-4 and TRBJ2-1, with 7 nucleotides matching TRBD1. This CDR3 has 20 residues. Unmatched junction bases numbered 17, after V lost 3 bases and J lost 0 bases. CDR3 DNA: TGTGCCAGCAGTTTTCGCCCCCGCGTACGGGACAGTAGCTCCTACAATGAGCAGTTCTTC. This translates into CASSFRPRVRDSSSYNEQFF.

V usage is TRBV27 and J usage is TRBJ2-2, with D unresolved. The V and J ends lost 6 bases and 6 bases respectively, with 5 bases between them. CDR3 length: 11 residues. Germline CDR1 reads MNHEY; CDR2 reads SMNVEV (reference sequence). The CDR3 DNA reads as TGTGCCAGCAGAAACGCCGGGGAGCTGTTTTTT. The encoded protein is CASRNAGELFF.

This clonotype was found many times. The chain has TRBV12-3 or TRBV12-4 and TRBJ2-3; the D gene is possibly TRBD2 (5 bases). The CDR3 is made up of 15 amino acids. The V end was cut by 6 bases, the J end by 2 bases, with 15 bases between. The CDR3 loop reads CASRKEGWATDTQYF. The CDR3 DNA follows: TGTGCCAGCAGGAAAGAGGGATGGGCCACAGATACGCAGTATTTT.

This clonotype has just a few counts. This chain links TRBV5-1 with TRBJ2-3; 8 bases are shared with TRBD1. This CDR3 has 15 residues. CDR1 and CDR2 (germline): SGHRS, YFSETQ. Unmatched junction bases numbered 5, after V lost 1 base and J lost 4 bases. The CDR3 DNA reads as TGCGCCAGCAGCTTGTCAGGGGGCACCTCAGATACGCAGTATTTT. It is translated as CASSLSGGTSDTQYF.

The V call is TRBV20-1, the J call TRBJ2-1; 12 nucleotides match TRBD2. There are 17 residues in the CDR3. V gave up 6 bases and J gave up 7 bases; unmatched junction bases: 16. From germline, CDR1 is DFQATT and CDR2 SNEGSKA (reference sequence). The CDR3 DNA sequence: TGCAGTGCGCTCGGACTAGCGGGAAGCCAACGAAAAAATGAGCAGTTCTTC. This gives the protein CSALGLAGSQRKNEQFF.

DNA of the CDR3: TGTGCCAGCAGATTGCAAGGCTGGGAGCAGTTCTTC. Amino acid sequence: CASRLQGWEQFF. This rearrangement joins TRBV7-2 to TRBJ2-1; D unclear. Trimming left V 6 bases short and J 10 bases short, with 13 bases between. The CDR3 has 12 amino acids. Looked up from germline, CDR1 is SGHTA and CDR2 is FQGNSA.

This clonotype was observed a few times. The rearrangement links TRBV3-1 to TRBJ2-3; D is unresolved. The CDR3 sequence is 15 residues long. In germline, CDR1 is LGHDT, CDR2 YNNKEL (reference sequence). Trimming stripped 3 bases from V and 2 bases from J, with 12 bases between. The CDR3 loop reads CASSHGVSDTDTQYF. CDR3 in DNA: TGTGCCAGCAGCCATGGGGTCAGCGACACAGATACGCAGTATTTT.

The CDR3 loop is CSATKPGGRNTEAFF. CDR3 nucleotide sequence: TGCAGTGCCACGAAGCCCGGCGGGCGGAACACTGAAGCTTTCTTT. This chain joins TRBV20-1 and TRBJ1-1; D unresolved. The germline gives CDR1 DFQATT, CDR2 SNEGSKA (reference sequence). V lost 6 bases and J lost 1, with 18 bases in between. The CDR3 contains 15 residues.

The chain combines TRBV6-5 with TRBJ1-2, with TRBD1 as a possible D gene (6 bases). The V and J ends lost 6 bases and 2 bases respectively, with 13 bases between them. This CDR3 comprises 14 residues. Germline V gene lookup returns CDR1 MNHEY and CDR2 SVGAGI. CDR3: CASRPGTRNYGYTF. Here the CDR3 DNA reads TGTGCCAGCAGACCCGGGACACGGAACTATGGCTACACCTTC.

In its sample, this clonotype was seen many times. The V gene is TRBV20-1, the J gene TRBJ1-6; D is undetermined. Germline V CDR1 and CDR2: DFQATT, SNEGSKA (reference sequence). The CDR3 is made up of 14 amino acids. V was cut by 5 bases and J by 7 bases, with 15 bases left in between. In DNA form, the CDR3 reads TGCAGTGCTGTACTCACAGTGGAGAATTCACCCCTCCACTTT. Its protein product is CSAVLTVENSPLHF.

The chain carries TRBV5-1 and TRBJ2-6, with TRBD1 matching over 8 bases. V lost 2 bases, J lost 4 bases, and 11 bases stayed unmatched. The CDR3 contains 18 residues. Per germline, CDR1 SGHRS and CDR2 YFSETQ. The DNA of the CDR3 is TGCGCCAGCAGCTTAATTCCTCAGGGGGCTAGGGGGGCCAACGTCCTGACTTTC. The encoded protein is CASSLIPQGARGANVLTF.

This clonotype was counted only a few times. The chain links TRBV6-1 to TRBJ2-1; 7 nucleotides align to TRBD2. Trimming at V came to 3 bases and at J to 0 bases, leaving 5 bases not matched to a gene. The CDR3 has 16 amino acids. From germline, CDR1 is MNHNS and CDR2 SASEGT. CDR3 nucleotides: TGTGCCAGCAGTGAGTGGACTAGGGGCTCCTACAATGAGCAGTTCTTC. Its protein is CASSEWTRGSYNEQFF.

This clonotype came up a few times. The V call is TRBV9, the J call TRBJ1-1; TRBD1 aligns across 8 bases. The CDR3 has 15 residues. With 0 bases clipped from V and 0 bases from J, the junction kept 1 base outside the gene matches. Per the germline V gene, CDR1 is SGDLS and CDR2 is YYNGEE. CDR3 sequence reads: CASSVVGQVNTEAFF. CDR3 nucleotides: TGTGCCAGCAGCGTAGTGGGACAGGTGAACACTGAAGCTTTCTTT.

The rearrangement joins TRBV6-2 or TRBV6-3 to TRBJ1-6; D ambiguous. Germline lookup yields CDR1 MNHEY and CDR2 SVGEGT. The CDR3 has 17 amino acids. V was trimmed by 8 bases and J by 5 bases, leaving 22 bases between them. The CDR3 nucleotides read TGTGCCAGCCGTCGGGGAATTGAGCCCCAGGATAATTCACCCCTCCACTTT. Protein sequence: CASRRGIEPQDNSPLHF.

This clonotype was seen a handful of times. The CDR3: CASSYSMSGAQPQHF. CDR3 nucleotide sequence: TGTGCCAGCAGTTACTCGATGTCGGGGGCGCAGCCCCAGCATTTT. This rearrangement joins TRBV6-2 or TRBV6-3 to TRBJ1-5, with D perhaps TRBD1 (6 bases). Germline CDR1 reads MNHEY; CDR2 reads SVGEGT. V was shortened by 0 bases and J by 7 bases, with 13 bases between the two germline ends. This CDR3 contains 15 residues.

This clonotype was seen more than once but under ten times. The chain uses TRBV3-1 and TRBJ2-3; 7 positions match TRBD2. Germline CDR1 and CDR2: LGHDT and YNNKEL (reference sequence). The CDR3 has 17 residues. With 0 bases clipped from V and 4 bases from J, the junction kept 10 bases outside the gene matches. CDR3 protein: CASSQEVALAGADTQYF. CDR3 DNA: TGTGCCAGCAGCCAAGAAGTGGCCCTCGCGGGGGCAGATACGCAGTATTTT.

There are a few counts of this clonotype. V usage is TRBV7-2 and J usage is TRBJ2-7; 7 nucleotides match TRBD1. The CDR3 has 15 residues. V was clipped by 5 bases and J by 3 bases; unmatched bases: 10. Germline V gene data show CDR1 as SGHTA and CDR2 as FQGNSA. In nucleotides, the CDR3 is TGTGCCAGCAGCGAAAGACAGGGTGGGATCTACGAGCAGTACTTC. Translated: CASSERQGGIYEQYF. Filled out from reference TRBV7-2 and TRBJ2-7, the complete variable domain reads GAGVSQSPSNKVTEKGKDVELRCDPISGHTALYWYRQSLGQGLEFLIYFQGNSAPDKSGLPSDRFSAERTGGSVSTLTIQRTQQEDSAVYLCASSERQGGIYEQYFGPGTRLTVT.

This chain uses TRBV7-2 with TRBJ1-5, with D unclear. CDR3 size: 13 residues. In germline, CDR1 is SGHTA, CDR2 FQGNSA. With 1 base removed from V and 9 bases from J, the gap between germline ends came to 10 bases. CDR3 in DNA: TGTGCCAGCAGCTTAGGACTGGGGTCGCCCCAGCATTTT. It specifies CASSLGLGSPQHF.

The genes are TRBV11-2 and TRBJ2-1, with 11 nucleotides matching TRBD2. This CDR3 comprises 15 residues. Germline CDR1 SGHAT, CDR2 FQNNGV. The junction had 8 bases not matched to a gene; V was cut back by 6 bases and J by 7 bases. The CDR3 region has the DNA TGTGCCAGCAGTTCACTAGCGGGAGCTGGGAATGAGCAGTTCTTC. Translation: CASSSLAGAGNEQFF.

This clonotype has a handful of counts. The V gene is TRBV7-6, the J gene TRBJ2-1; 7 bases align to TRBD2. Trimming cost V 5 bases and J 10 bases; bases outside gene matches: 14. CDR3 length: 15 amino acids. In germline, CDR1 is SGHVS, CDR2 FNYEAQ. This CDR3 is CASSPPVAGVGEQFF. The CDR3 DNA reads as TGTGCCAGCAGCCCACCGGTGGCGGGAGTGGGAGAGCAGTTCTTC. Complete variable domain (other parts from reference TRBV7-6 and TRBJ2-1): GAGVSQSPRYKVTKRGQDVALRCDPISGHVSLYWYRQALGQGPEFLTYFNYEAQQDKSGLPNDRFSAERPEGSISTLTIQRTEQRDSAMYRCASSPPVAGVGEQFFGPGTRLTVL.

This clonotype was counted at least ten times. The rearrangement joins TRBV7-2 to TRBJ1-4, with 9 bases lining up with TRBD1. Germline-derived CDR1 and CDR2 are SGHTA and FQGNSA. The CDR3 runs 14 residues. The J segment lost 8 bases and the V segment lost 3 bases, leaving 4 bases of the junction unmatched. In DNA, the CDR3 is TGTGCCAGCAGCTTGAGACAGGGGGAAGAAAAACTGTTTTTT. Translating it yields CASSLRQGEEKLFF.

This clonotype was counted only a few times. This sequence joins TRBV5-1 and TRBJ2-3; weak D call: TRBD2 (6 bases). V lost 6 bases, J lost 0 bases, and 8 bases lay in between. From germline, CDR1 is SGHRS and CDR2 YFSETQ. The CDR3 has 13 amino acids. In DNA form, the CDR3 reads TGCGCCAGCATGGAGGGAAGCACAGATACGCAGTATTTT. Amino acid sequence: CASMEGSTDTQYF.

V gene TRBV3-1 combines with J gene TRBJ2-1; TRBD2 matches at 10 bases. The CDR3 consists of 15 residues. Trimming at V came to 0 bases and at J to 12 bases, leaving 8 bases not matched to a gene. Germline loops: CDR1 LGHDT, CDR2 YNNKEL (reference sequence). The CDR3: CASSQDPASGSVQFF. Here the CDR3 DNA reads TGTGCCAGCAGCCAAGATCCTGCTAGCGGGAGCGTGCAGTTCTTC.

The chain couples TRBV12-3 or TRBV12-4 to TRBJ1-6, with TRBD1 identical over 9 bases. J gave up 7 bases and V 5 bases, and 6 bases lay outside the gene matches. This CDR3 is 15 amino acids long. CDR3 bases: TGTGCCAGCAGTCCAGGACAGGGGACGAATTCACCCCTCCACTTT. Its translation is CASSPGQGTNSPLHF.